The table lists the clone carrying this TCR beta chain with many counts. The antigen is not known. The data were obtained in a study of early T cells in non-severe SARS-CoV-2 infection. General study results and limits: Matches to VDJdb favored anti-spike CD8 responses and missed private and CD4 specificities.

TCRdb reprocessed the 5' RACE reads via MiXCR and lists one record per CDR3 protein. The sample holds 84,000 or so distinct CDR3 sequences, roughly 12% seen once. The CDR3 consists of 15 residues. Germline lookup yields CDR1 DFQATT and CDR2 SNEGSKA (reference sequence). V was cut by 0 bases and J by 6 bases, with 14 bases left in between. Sequencing was performed on whole blood. The genes are TRBV20-1 and TRBJ1-4; D gene ambiguous. This clonotype originated in an adult who was a healthcare worker with PCR-confirmed SARS-CoV-2 infection or an uninfected control (not recorded which). Here the CDR3 reads CSAREDSSPDEKLFF. CDR3 DNA sequence: TGCAGTGCTAGAGAGGACTCTTCCCCGGATGAAAAACTGTTTTTT.